In its sample, the clone carrying this T cell receptor beta chain was seen a few times. Possible read error: a much larger clone is one base away. This record comes from a study of T-cell reconstitution after alpha-beta-depleted transplantation in children. A library of TCRbeta sequences, prepared with unique molecular identifiers, was generated. TCRdb itself ran the PCR reads through MiXCR, one entry per CDR3 protein. The sample has some 590,000 distinct CDR3 sequences; over 9.5% are singletons. CDR3 length: 14 amino acids. Germline V gives CDR1 MNHEY, CDR2 SVGEGT. The sample in question was PBMCs from the stem cell graft donor, obtained from the stem cell graft. The chain couples TRBV6-2 or TRBV6-3 to TRBJ2-2, with TRBD2 as a possible D gene (5 bases). This TCR was sampled from a human donor who donated a stem cell graft to a child with acute myeloid leukemia. This CDR3 is CASRKTGNTGELYF. Written as DNA, the CDR3 is TGTGCCAGCAGAAAAACCGGGAACACCGGGGAGCTGTATTTT.